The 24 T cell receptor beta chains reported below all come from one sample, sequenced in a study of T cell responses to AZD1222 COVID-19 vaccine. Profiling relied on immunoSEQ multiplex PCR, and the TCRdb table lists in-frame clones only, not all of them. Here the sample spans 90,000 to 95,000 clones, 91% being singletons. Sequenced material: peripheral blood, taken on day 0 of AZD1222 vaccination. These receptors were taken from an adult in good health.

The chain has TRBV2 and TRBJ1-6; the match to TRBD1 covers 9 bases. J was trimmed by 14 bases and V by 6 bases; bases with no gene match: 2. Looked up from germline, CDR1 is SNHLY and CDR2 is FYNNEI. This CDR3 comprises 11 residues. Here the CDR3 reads CASRGQGTLHF. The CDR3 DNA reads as TGTGCCAGCAGAGGACAGGGGACCCTCCACTTT. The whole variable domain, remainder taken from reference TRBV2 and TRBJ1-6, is EPEVTQTPSHQVTQMGQEVILRCVPISNHLYFYWYRQILGQKVEFLVSFYNNEISEKSEIFDDQFSVERPDGSNFTLKIRSTKLEDSAMYFCASRGQGTLHFGNGTRLTVT.

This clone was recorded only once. The CDR3 coding sequence is TGTGCCAGCAGCCAAGTTGGCTATTCCTACGAGCAGTACTTC. This sequence encodes CASSQVGYSYEQYF. The rearrangement uses TRBV3-1 (or the pseudogene TRBV3-2) and TRBJ2-7; D gene uncertain. The CDR3 extends over 14 amino acids. V lost 1 base to trimming and J lost 1 base, with 8 bases between them. In germline, CDR1 is LGHDT, CDR2 YNNKEL (reference sequence).

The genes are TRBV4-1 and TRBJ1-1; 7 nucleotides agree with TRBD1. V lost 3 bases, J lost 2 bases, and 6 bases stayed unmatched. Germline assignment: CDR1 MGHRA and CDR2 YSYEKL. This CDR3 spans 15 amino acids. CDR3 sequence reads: CASSQPHRGNTEAFF. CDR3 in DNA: TGCGCCAGCAGCCAGCCCCACAGGGGTAACACTGAAGCTTTCTTT.

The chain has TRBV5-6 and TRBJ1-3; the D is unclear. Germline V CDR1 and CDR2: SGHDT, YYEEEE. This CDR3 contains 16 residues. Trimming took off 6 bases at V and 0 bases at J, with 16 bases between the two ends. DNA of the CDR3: TGTGCCAGCAAAAGATGGGAGTTGAGCTCTGGAAACACCATATATTTT. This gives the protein CASKRWELSSGNTIYF.

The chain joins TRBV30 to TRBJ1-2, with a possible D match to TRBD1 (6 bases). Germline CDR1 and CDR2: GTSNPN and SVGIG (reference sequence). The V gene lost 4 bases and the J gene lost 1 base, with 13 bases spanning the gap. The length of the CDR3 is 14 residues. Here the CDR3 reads CAWTGGGYNYGYTF. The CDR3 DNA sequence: TGTGCCTGGACCGGAGGGGGGTATAACTATGGCTACACCTTC.

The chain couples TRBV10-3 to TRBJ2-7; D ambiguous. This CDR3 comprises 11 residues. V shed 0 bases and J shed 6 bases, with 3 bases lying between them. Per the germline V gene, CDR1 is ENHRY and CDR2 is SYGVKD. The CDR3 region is CAISESSEQYF. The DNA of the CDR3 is TGTGCCATCAGTGAGTCCAGCGAGCAGTACTTC.

The DNA of the CDR3 is TGCGCCAGCAGCTTGGCTGGTCCCCCGGGAGGCTACACCTTC. Translated, it gives CASSLAGPPGGYTF. V usage is TRBV5-1 and J usage is TRBJ1-2; no clear D gene. This CDR3 region has 14 residues. Germline V gene sequence: CDR1 SGHRS, CDR2 YFSETQ. Trimming left V 0 bases short and J 8 bases short, with 14 bases between. The full variable domain, completed using reference TRBV5-1 and TRBJ1-2, is KAGVTQTPRYLIKTRGQQVTLSCSPISGHRSVSWYQQTPGQGLQFLFEYFSETQRNKGNFPGRFSGRQFSNSRSEMNVSTLELGDSALYLCASSLAGPPGGYTFGSGTRLTVV.

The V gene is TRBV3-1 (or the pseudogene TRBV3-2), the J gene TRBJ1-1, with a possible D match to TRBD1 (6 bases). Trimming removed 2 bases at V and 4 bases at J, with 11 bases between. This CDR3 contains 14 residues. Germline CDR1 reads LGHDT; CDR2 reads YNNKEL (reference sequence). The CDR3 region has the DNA TGTGCCAGCAGCCAATGGGACACACGCACTGAAGCTTTCTTT. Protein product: CASSQWDTRTEAFF.

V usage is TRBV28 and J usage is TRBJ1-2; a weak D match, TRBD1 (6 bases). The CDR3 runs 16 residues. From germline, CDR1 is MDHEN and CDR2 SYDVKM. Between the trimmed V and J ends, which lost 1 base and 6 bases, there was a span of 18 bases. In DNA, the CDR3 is TGTGCCAGCAGTTTATTAGGGGACATAGGTTTACATGGCTACACCTTC. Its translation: CASSLLGDIGLHGYTF.

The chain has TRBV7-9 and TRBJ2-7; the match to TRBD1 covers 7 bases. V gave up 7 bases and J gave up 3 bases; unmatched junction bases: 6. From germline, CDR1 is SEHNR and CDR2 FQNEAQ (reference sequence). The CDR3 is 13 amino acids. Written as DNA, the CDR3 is TGTGCCAGCACCCGACAGGGAATCTACGAGCAGTACTTC. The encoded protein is CASTRQGIYEQYF.

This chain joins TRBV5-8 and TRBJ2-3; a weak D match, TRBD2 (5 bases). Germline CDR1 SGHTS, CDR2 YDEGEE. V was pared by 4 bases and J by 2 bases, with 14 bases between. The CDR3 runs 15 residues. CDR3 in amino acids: CASSHARRDTDTQYF. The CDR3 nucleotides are TGTGCCAGCAGCCACGCCAGACGGGACACAGATACGCAGTATTTT.

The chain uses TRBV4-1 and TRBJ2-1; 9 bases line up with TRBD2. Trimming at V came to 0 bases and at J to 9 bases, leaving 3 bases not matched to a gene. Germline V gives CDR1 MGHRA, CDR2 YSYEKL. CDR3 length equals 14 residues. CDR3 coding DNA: TGCGCCAGCAGCCAAGAGGGTAGCGGGGGTGAGCAGTTCTTC. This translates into CASSQEGSGGEQFF.

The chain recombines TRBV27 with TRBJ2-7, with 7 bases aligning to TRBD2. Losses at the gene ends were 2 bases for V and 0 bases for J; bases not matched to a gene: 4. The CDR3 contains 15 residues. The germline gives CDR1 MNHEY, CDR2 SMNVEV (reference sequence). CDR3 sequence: CASSLAGEGSYEQYF. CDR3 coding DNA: TGTGCCAGCAGTTTAGCGGGAGAGGGCTCCTACGAGCAGTACTTC.

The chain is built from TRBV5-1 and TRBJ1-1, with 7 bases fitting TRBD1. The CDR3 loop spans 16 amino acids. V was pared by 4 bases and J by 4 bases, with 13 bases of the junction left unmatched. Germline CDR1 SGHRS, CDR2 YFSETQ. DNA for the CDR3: TGCGCCAGCAGCCTGGCTGGTGGCAGGGGGACCACTGAAGCTTTCTTT. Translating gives CASSLAGGRGTTEAFF.

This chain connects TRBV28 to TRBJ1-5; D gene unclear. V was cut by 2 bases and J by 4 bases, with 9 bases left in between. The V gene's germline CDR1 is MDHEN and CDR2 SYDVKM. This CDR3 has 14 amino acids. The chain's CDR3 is CASSLTALNQPQHF. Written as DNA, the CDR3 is TGTGCCAGCAGTTTAACGGCATTAAATCAGCCCCAGCATTTT. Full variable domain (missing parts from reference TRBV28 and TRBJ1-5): DVKVTQSSRYLVKRTGEKVFLECVQDMDHENMFWYRQDPGLGLRLIYFSYDVKMKEKGDIPEGYSVSREKKERFSLILESASTNQTSMYLCASSLTALNQPQHFGDGTRLSIL.

The CDR3 loop reads CASRAERNEKLFF. The CDR3 DNA reads as TGTGCCAGCAGGGCCGAACGAAATGAAAAACTGTTTTTT. The rearrangement joins TRBV12-3 or TRBV12-4 to TRBJ1-4, with D uncertain. The CDR3 has 13 residues. Trimming cost V 6 bases and J 5 bases, with 10 bases left between them.

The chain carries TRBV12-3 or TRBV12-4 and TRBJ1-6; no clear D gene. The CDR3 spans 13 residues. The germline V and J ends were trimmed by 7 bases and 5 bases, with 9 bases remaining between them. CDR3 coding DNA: TGTGCCAGCATGGACCCTAATAATTCACCCCTCCACTTT. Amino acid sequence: CASMDPNNSPLHF.

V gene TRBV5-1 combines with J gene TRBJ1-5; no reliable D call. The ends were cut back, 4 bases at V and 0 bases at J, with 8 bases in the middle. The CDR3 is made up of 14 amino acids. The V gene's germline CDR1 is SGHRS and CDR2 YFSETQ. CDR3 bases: TGCGCCAGCAGCGTTGGGGATAGCAATCAGCCCCAGCATTTT. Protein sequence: CASSVGDSNQPQHF.

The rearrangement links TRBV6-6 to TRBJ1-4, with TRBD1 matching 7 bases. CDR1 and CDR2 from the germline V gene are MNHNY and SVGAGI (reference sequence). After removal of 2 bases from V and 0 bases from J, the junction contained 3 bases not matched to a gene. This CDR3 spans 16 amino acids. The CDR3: CASSYPGTATNEKLFF. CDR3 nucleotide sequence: TGTGCCAGCAGTTACCCCGGGACAGCAACTAATGAAAAACTGTTTTTT.

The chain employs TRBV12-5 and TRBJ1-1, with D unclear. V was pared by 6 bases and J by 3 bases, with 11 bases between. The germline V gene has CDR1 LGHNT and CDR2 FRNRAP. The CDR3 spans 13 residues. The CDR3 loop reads CASGQRAYTEAFF. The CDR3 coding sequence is TGTGCTAGTGGCCAGAGGGCCTACACTGAAGCTTTCTTT.

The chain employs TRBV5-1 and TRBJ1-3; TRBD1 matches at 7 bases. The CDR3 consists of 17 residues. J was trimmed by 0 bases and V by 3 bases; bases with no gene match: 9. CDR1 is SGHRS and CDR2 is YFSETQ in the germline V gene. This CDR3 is CASSYERTGNSGNTIYF. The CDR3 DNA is TGCGCCAGCAGCTATGAGAGGACAGGAAACTCTGGAAACACCATATATTTT.

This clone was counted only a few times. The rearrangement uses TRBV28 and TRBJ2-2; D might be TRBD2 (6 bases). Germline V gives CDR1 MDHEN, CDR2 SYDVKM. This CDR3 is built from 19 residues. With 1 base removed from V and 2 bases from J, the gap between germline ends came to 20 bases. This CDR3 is CASSLFAVRDLTNTGELFF. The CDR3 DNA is TGTGCCAGCAGTTTATTCGCCGTGCGGGACCTAACTAACACCGGGGAGCTGTTTTTT.

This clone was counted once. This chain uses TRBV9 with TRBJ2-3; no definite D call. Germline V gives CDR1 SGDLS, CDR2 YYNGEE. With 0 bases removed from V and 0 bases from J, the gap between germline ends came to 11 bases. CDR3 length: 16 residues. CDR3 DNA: TGTGCCAGCAGCGTAGAATTATCGGGCAGCACAGATACGCAGTATTTT. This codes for CASSVELSGSTDTQYF.

CDR3 in DNA: TGTGCCAGCAGTTTTCTCGGGAACTCCTACGAGCAGTACTTC. Protein product: CASSFLGNSYEQYF. This chain joins TRBV28 and TRBJ2-7, with a possible D match to TRBD2 (5 bases). The germline V and J ends were trimmed by 3 bases and 0 bases, with 9 bases remaining between them. Germline V gives CDR1 MDHEN, CDR2 SYDVKM. The CDR3 runs 14 residues.